This T cell receptor (beta chain) comes out of a study of blood T cell repertoires in COVID-19. The CDR3 is 15 amino acids. Looked up from germline, CDR1 is SGHTA and CDR2 is FQGNSA. V shed 5 bases and J 4 bases; nucleotides not matched to a gene: 6. The table came from immunoSEQ multiplex PCR; TCRdb's copy has only in-frame clones and leaves some out. The repertoire has around 300,000 clones, about nine tenths of them found once; the top ten carry 1.5% to 2%. Participants were placed into cohorts based on the clinical history they reported. Recovered status in Cohort 3 required two negative PCRs, clearance, or symptom resolution.

The TCR originated in a woman in her sixties who had recovered from COVID-19. The sample consisted of PBMCs or T cells enriched from blood (not recorded which). This chain joins TRBV7-2 and TRBJ1-1; 11 nucleotides align to TRBD1. DNA of the CDR3: TGTGCCAGCAGCCGGACCGGGACAGGGGGCACTGAAGCTTTCTTT. As protein: CASSRTGTGGTEAFF.